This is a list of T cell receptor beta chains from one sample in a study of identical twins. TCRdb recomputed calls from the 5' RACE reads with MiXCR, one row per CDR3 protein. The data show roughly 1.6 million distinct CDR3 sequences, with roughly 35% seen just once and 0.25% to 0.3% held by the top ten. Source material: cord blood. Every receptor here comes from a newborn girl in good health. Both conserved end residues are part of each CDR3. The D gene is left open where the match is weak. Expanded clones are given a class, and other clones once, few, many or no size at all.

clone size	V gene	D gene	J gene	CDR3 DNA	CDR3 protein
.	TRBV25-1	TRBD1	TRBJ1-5	TGTGCCAGCAGTGGTCTGACAGGGCAGCCCCAGCATTTT	CASSGLTGQPQHF
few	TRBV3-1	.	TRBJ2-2	TGTGCCAGCAGCCAAAGGCCGAGTAGACAGAACGGGGAGCTGTTTTTT	CASSQRPSRQNGELFF
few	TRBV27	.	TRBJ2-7	TGTGCCAGCAGTCTAGGACCCCTCCGGAACTACGAGCAGTACTTC	CASSLGPLRNYEQYF
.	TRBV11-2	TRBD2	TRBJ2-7	TGTGCCAGCCAATGGCGGGGTAGCGGGAGGGCCTTCTACAATGAGCAGTACTTC	CASQWRGSGRAFYNEQYF
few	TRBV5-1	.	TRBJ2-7	TGCGCCAGCAGCCCCGAGGGCCCTTACACCTACGAGCAGTACTTC	CASSPEGPYTYEQYF
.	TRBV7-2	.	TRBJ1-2	TGTGCCAGCATCCTCGACCTAGGACTGCCCTATGGCTACACCTTC	CASILDLGLPYGYTF
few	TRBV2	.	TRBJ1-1	TGTGCCAGCCCGACACGTAATGAAGCTTTCTTT	CASPTRNEAFF
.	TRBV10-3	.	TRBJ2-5	TGTGCCATCAGTGTTCGCCACGTCCGAGGGACCCAGTACTTC	CAISVRHVRGTQYF
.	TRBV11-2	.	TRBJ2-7	TGTGCCAGCAGCTTAGTTTTACGGGGGAACTACGTGCAGTACTTC	CASSLVLRGNYVQYF
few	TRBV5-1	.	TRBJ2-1	TGCGCCAGCAGCCCACCTTCCAGCTCCTACAATGAGCAGTTCTTC	CASSPPSSSYNEQFF
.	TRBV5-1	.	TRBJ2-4	TGCGCCAGCAGCTTGTTAACGGGAGCCAAAAACATTCAGTACTTC	CASSLLTGAKNIQYF
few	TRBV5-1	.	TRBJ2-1	TGCGCCAGTAGAGTATCGACCTACAATGAGCAGTTCTTC	CASRVSTYNEQFF
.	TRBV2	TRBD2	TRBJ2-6	TGTGCCAGCAGGAGGACTAGCGGGGCTGGGGCCAACGTCCTGACTTTC	CASRRTSGAGANVLTF
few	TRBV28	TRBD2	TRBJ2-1	TGTGCCAGCAGTCTAACGGGGGCTAGCGGGAGGATGGTCTACAATGAGCAGTTCTTC	CASSLTGASGRMVYNEQFF
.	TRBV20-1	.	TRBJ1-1	TGCAGTGCTAGAGATCGTCGCACGAACACTGAAGCTTTCTTT	CSARDRRTNTEAFF
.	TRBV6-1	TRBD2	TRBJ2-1	TGTGCCAGCCAGGGACTAGCGGGGCCGTACAATGAGCAGTTCTTC	CASQGLAGPYNEQFF
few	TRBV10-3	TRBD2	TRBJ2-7	TGTGCCATCAGTGAACTCGGGGGGGGATACGAGCAGTACTTC	CAISELGGGYEQYF
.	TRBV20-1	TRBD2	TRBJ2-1	TGCAGTGCGGACCGGGACTATTCGTTCTTC	CSADRDYSFF
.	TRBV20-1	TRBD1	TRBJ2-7	TGCAGTGCTAGAGACTATAGACAGGGGAACTACAATGAGCAGTACTTC	CSARDYRQGNYNEQYF
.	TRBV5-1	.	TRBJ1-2	TGCGCCAGCAACTCCAGTGATGGCTACACCTTC	CASNSSDGYTF
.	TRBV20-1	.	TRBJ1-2	TGCAGGACAAATGGCTGCACCTTC	CRTNGCTF
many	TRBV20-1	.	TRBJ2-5	TGCAGTGCTAGATCGAGGCAAGAGACCCAGTACTTC	CSARSRQETQYF
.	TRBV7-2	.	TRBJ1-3	TGTGCCAGCAGGGACAGTCCTTCTTCTGGAAACACCATATATTTT	CASRDSPSSGNTIYF
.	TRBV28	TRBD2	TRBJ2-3	TGTGCCACCACCAAGTCGGCGGGACTAGCGGGAACTGATACGCAGTATTTT	CATTKSAGLAGTDTQYF
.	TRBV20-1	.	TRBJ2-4	TGCAGTGCTGCACGGGACGGAAACATTCAGTACTTC	CSAARDGNIQYF
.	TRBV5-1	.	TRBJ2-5	TGCGCCAGCAGCCAGGGTTTGCGGGCGGACCAAGAGACCCAGTACTTC	CASSQGLRADQETQYF
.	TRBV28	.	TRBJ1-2	TGTGCCAGCAGTTTATGGCAGGGACCTAACTATGGCTACACCTTC	CASSLWQGPNYGYTF
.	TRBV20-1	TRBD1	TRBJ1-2	TGCAGTGCCCCCAGACAGGGGGTAGGGTATGGCTACACCTTC	CSAPRQGVGYGYTF
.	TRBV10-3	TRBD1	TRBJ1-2	TGTGCCATCAGTGAGGCGGAACAGGGGTATGGCTACACCTTC	CAISEAEQGYGYTF
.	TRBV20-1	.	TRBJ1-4	TGCAGTGCTTCCCGGACAGCGTTTAATGAAAAACTGTTTTTT	CSASRTAFNEKLFF
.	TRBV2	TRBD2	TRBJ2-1	TGTGCCAGCAGCCCACTAGCGGGAGATGTCAATGAGCAGTTCTTC	CASSPLAGDVNEQFF
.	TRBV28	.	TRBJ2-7	TGTGCCAGCAGTTTTTCCAGGGGGGAATTCTACGAGCAGTACTTC	CASSFSRGEFYEQYF
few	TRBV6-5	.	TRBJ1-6	TGTGCCAGCAGAGAGGGGGACCTTAATTCACCCCTCCACTTT	CASREGDLNSPLHF
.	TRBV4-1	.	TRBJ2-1	TGCGCCAGCAGCCAAGCCACCGGGACACCTTACAATGAGCAGTTCTTC	CASSQATGTPYNEQFF
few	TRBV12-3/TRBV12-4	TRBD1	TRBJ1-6	TGTGCCAGCAGTTTAGGGGGGACAGGGATTGGGGATTCACCCCTCCACTTT	CASSLGGTGIGDSPLHF
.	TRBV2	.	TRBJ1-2	TGTGCCAGCAGTGAAGATGATCGTATCGGTTTTAAAGTCTATGGCTACACCTTC	CASSEDDRIGFKVYGYTF
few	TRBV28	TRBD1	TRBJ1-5	TGTGCCAGCGGGACAGGGTCGGGGGGTCAGCCCCAGCATTTT	CASGTGSGGQPQHF
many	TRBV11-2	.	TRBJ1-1	TGTGCCAGCAGCTTAGATCGTGGCAGGAACACTGAAGCTTTCTTT	CASSLDRGRNTEAFF
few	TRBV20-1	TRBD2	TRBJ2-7	TGCAGTGCTACCCCTCCAACCCGGACTAGCGGTCTCGCTTTCTACGAGCAGTACTTC	CSATPPTRTSGLAFYEQYF
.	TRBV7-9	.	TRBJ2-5	TGTGCCACCATGACCCAGGGGTTCCAAGAGACCCAGTACTTC	CATMTQGFQETQYF
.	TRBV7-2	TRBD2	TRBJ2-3	TGTGCCAGCAGCTTATGGACTAGCGGGGGAGCAGATACGCAGTATTTT	CASSLWTSGGADTQYF
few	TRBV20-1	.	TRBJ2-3	TGCAGTAGGTCTAGCCCCCTCACAGATACGCAGTATTTT	CSRSSPLTDTQYF
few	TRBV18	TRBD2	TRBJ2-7	TGTGCCAGCTCGCCGGGACTAGCGGGGGCTGACGAGCAGTACTTC	CASSPGLAGADEQYF
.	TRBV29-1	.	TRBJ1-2	TGCAGCGTTAATGGGGGCGCTAACTATGGCTACACCTTC	CSVNGGANYGYTF
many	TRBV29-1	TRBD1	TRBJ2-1	TGCAGCGTTGGGACAGGTTTTGTCAATGAGCAGTTCTTC	CSVGTGFVNEQFF
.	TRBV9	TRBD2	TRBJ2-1	TGTGCCAGCAGCTTTCGGACTAGCGGGGGGCTCTACAATGAGCAGTTCTTC	CASSFRTSGGLYNEQFF
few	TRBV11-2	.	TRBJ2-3	TGTGCCAGCAGCTTCGCCGGGGGCTTCACAGATACGCAGTATTTT	CASSFAGGFTDTQYF
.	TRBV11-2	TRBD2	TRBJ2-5	TGTGCCAGCAGCCAACCTAGCGGGAGGTCAGAGACCCAGTACTTC	CASSQPSGRSETQYF
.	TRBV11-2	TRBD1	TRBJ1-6	TGTGCCAGCAGCTCCCTCCGCAGGGGGGCCTATAATTCACCCCTCCACTTT	CASSSLRRGAYNSPLHF
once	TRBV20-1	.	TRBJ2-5	TGCAGTGCTAGAGTTCTTGGATTTCAAGAGACCCAGTACTTC	CSARVLGFQETQYF
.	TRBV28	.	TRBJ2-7	TGTGCCAGCAGTGTCTCCGGGACCCTGCGGTACTTC	CASSVSGTLRYF
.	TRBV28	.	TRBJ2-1	TGTGCCAGCAGTTTACTGGTCTCCTACAATGAGCAGTTCTTC	CASSLLVSYNEQFF
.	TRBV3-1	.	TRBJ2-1	TGTGCCAGCAGCCAAGATGTAGGACTTTTCAATGAGCAGTTCTTC	CASSQDVGLFNEQFF
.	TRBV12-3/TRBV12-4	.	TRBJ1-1	TGTGCCAGCAGTTTATGGTCCCAGATTGAAGCTTTCTTT	CASSLWSQIEAFF
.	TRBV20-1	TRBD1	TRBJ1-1	TGCAGTGCGGGACAGGAAGTGAACACTGAAGCTTTCTTT	CSAGQEVNTEAFF